The rows below give T cell receptor beta chains drawn from one sample of a study of T-cell memory formation after mild COVID-19. Each CDR3 protein is one row after TCRdb ran MiXCR on the 5' RACE reads. The profile shows approximately 300,000 distinct CDR3 sequences, approximately 15% of them singletons. The sequencing sample was made of PBMCs or a T cell subset sorted from them (not recorded which). The receptors shown here come from a man aged 18 to 30 who had mild COVID-19 (a few samples of this study predate the infection). Cell type and time point are not known. CDR3s include the opening cysteine and the closing phenylalanine or tryptophan. The D gene is left open where the match is weak. A clone size is listed for some rows: how often the clone was seen (once, few, many), or a class if it is expanded.

J gene | V gene | D gene | clone size | CDR3 protein | CDR3 DNA
TRBJ2-1 | TRBV11-2 | TRBD2 | - | CASSLRVGGMIHEQFF | TGTGCCAGCAGCTTAAGGGTGGGGGGGATGATCCATGAGCAGTTCTTC
TRBJ1-2 | TRBV6-1 | - | - | CASTSGGAINGYTF | TGTGCCAGCACAAGCGGAGGGGCAATTAATGGCTACACCTTC
TRBJ2-3 | TRBV12-3/TRBV12-4 | TRBD2 | - | CASSGTSGGYTQYF | TGTGCCAGCAGCGGGACTAGCGGGGGGTATACGCAGTATTTT
TRBJ2-7 | TRBV10-1 | - | few | CASSEKLFYEQYF | TGCGCCAGCAGTGAGAAGTTATTCTACGAGCAGTACTTC
TRBJ2-6 | TRBV15 | - | - | CATSRVTGAGIGSGANVLTF | TGTGCCACCAGCAGAGTGACGGGGGCAGGGATCGGCTCTGGGGCCAACGTCCTGACTTTC
TRBJ2-1 | TRBV7-6 | TRBD1 | many | CASSLGDRYNEQFF | TGTGCCAGCAGCTTAGGGGACAGATACAATGAGCAGTTCTTC
TRBJ2-3 | TRBV6-2/TRBV6-3 | TRBD2 | - | CASSPRPSLAGKDQQYF | TGTGCCAGCAGCCCTCGGCCATCTCTAGCGGGGAAGGACCAGCAGTATTTT
TRBJ2-3 | TRBV10-3 | TRBD2 | few | CAISVGGGYTDTQYF | TGTGCCATCAGTGTTGGCGGGGGATACACAGATACGCAGTATTTT
TRBJ1-3 | TRBV15 | - | many | CATSREMVSNSGNTIYF | TGTGCCACCAGCAGAGAAATGGTATCTAACTCTGGAAACACCATATATTTT
TRBJ1-2 | TRBV6-2/TRBV6-3 | - | few | CASATGHGYTF | TGTGCCAGCGCAACAGGACATGGCTACACCTTC
TRBJ2-4 | TRBV4-3 | - | - | CASSQRQKNIQYF | TGCGCCAGCAGCCAACGGCAGAAAAACATTCAGTACTTC
TRBJ2-2 | TRBV10-3 | - | few | CAITRGVGNTGELFF | TGTGCCATCACTCGCGGGGTGGGTAACACCGGGGAGCTGTTTTTT
TRBJ2-1 | TRBV19 | TRBD1 | few | CATKRQGSTDEQFF | TGTGCCACCAAAAGACAGGGGAGTACCGATGAGCAGTTCTTC
TRBJ2-7 | TRBV2 | - | - | CASNEYEQYF | TGTGCCAGCAATGAGTACGAGCAGTACTTC
TRBJ2-1 | TRBV7-6 | - | - | CASSVRPFSNEKFF | TGTGCCAGCAGCGTCCGGCCCTTCTCGAATGAGAAGTTCTTC
TRBJ2-1 | TRBV6-5 | - | - | CASSFRGYNEQFF | TGTGCCAGCAGTTTCCGGGGGTACAATGAGCAGTTCTTC
TRBJ2-5 | TRBV7-2 | - | - | CASSPSVGAGEETQYF | TGTGCCAGCAGTCCTAGCGTGGGGGCGGGGGAAGAGACCCAGTACTTC
TRBJ1-1 | TRBV20-1 | - | - | CSVRGRKNTEAFF | TGCAGTGTGCGGGGACGTAAGAACACTGAAGCTTTCTTT
TRBJ2-2 | TRBV7-7 | - | - | CASSLGQDGGDTGELFF | TGTGCTAGCAGCCTTGGACAGGACGGAGGGGACACCGGGGAGCTGTTTTTT
TRBJ1-1 | TRBV7-2 | - | few | CASSASWGARNTEAFF | TGTGCCAGCAGCGCAAGCTGGGGGGCGAGGAACACTGAAGCTTTCTTT
TRBJ2-1 | TRBV6-1 | TRBD2 | few | CASSDLGAGGYNEQFF | TGTGCCAGCAGTGACCTGGGAGCGGGGGGTTACAATGAGCAGTTCTTC
TRBJ2-7 | TRBV3-1 | TRBD2 | - | CASSLLAGGGHEQYF | TGTGCCAGCAGCCTTTTGGCGGGGGGGGGCCACGAGCAGTACTTC
TRBJ2-2 | TRBV2 | - | few | CASCRDWDTGELFF | TGTGCCAGCTGCAGGGACTGGGACACCGGGGAGCTGTTTTTT
TRBJ2-4 | TRBV7-2 | TRBD1 | - | CASSSIVYRGPAIQYF | TGTGCCAGCAGCTCCATCGTGTACAGGGGACCCGCGATTCAGTACTTC
TRBJ1-2 | TRBV7-2 | TRBD1 | few | CASSQGGAYYGYTF | TGTGCCAGCAGCCAGGGGGGGGCCTACTATGGCTACACCTTC
TRBJ2-5 | TRBV4-2 | TRBD1 | few | CASSQEEGQGIRETQYF | TGTGCCAGCAGCCAGGAAGAGGGACAGGGCATTCGAGAGACCCAGTACTTC
TRBJ2-2 | TRBV6-6 | - | - | CASTGDENTGELFF | TGTGCCAGCACCGGGGACGAGAACACCGGGGAGCTGTTTTTT
TRBJ2-5 | TRBV10-1 | - | few | CASSDMGTGQETQYF | TGCGCCAGCAGTGATATGGGAACCGGTCAAGAGACCCAGTACTTC
TRBJ2-6 | TRBV27 | - | - | CASSPTSSGANVLTF | TGTGCCAGCAGTCCTACCAGCTCTGGGGCCAACGTCCTGACTTTC
TRBJ2-2 | TRBV11-1 | - | many | CASTLTPWNTGELFF | TGTGCCAGCACCTTGACACCCTGGAACACCGGGGAGCTGTTTTTT
TRBJ1-5 | TRBV24-1 | TRBD1 | - | CATSDSEGQGHQPQHF | TGTGCCACCAGTGACTCCGAGGGACAGGGGCACCAGCCCCAGCATTTT
TRBJ2-1 | TRBV15 | TRBD2 | few | CATHSGEPGSSYNEQFF | TGTGCCACCCATAGCGGGGAACCGGGAAGCTCCTACAATGAGCAGTTCTTC